These 27 T cell receptor beta chains were sequenced from one sample in a study of CD8+CD57+ T cells in acquired aplastic anemia. Genomic DNA, the template, was used for profiling of the TCR beta VDJ and CDR3. TCRdb re-derived calls from the reads in MiXCR, one entry per CDR3 protein. The sample holds over 150,000 distinct CDR3 sequences, 63% seen once. It was patients with CD8+CD57+ cell expansion by flow cytometry who were chosen for sequencing. Sequencing used sorted CD4+, CD8+, or CD8+CD57+ T cells (not recorded which) from PBMCs. Receptor source: a human donor with aplastic anemia.

This clonotype was recorded at least ten times. A much larger clone differs by one base, so this may be a read error. The chain recombines TRBV10-3 with TRBJ1-1; 7 nucleotides align to TRBD1. Trimming at V came to 4 bases and at J to 12 bases, leaving 8 bases not matched to a gene. Germline CDR1 and CDR2: ENHRY and SYGVKD. CDR3 length: 12 amino acids. The CDR3 nucleotides are TGTGCCATCAGTGGGGACGACAGGGATCCTTTCTTT. The encoded protein is CAISGDDRDPFF.

The chain uses TRBV2 and TRBJ2-3; 8 positions match TRBD2. The CDR3 spans 16 residues. Losses at the gene ends were 6 bases for V and 2 bases for J; bases not matched to a gene: 10. Germline V lookup: CDR1 SNHLY, CDR2 FYNNEI. CDR3 bases: TGTGCCAGCAGCTTAAGACGGGGGGGCCCCACAGATACGCAGTATTTT. This translates into CASSLRRGGPTDTQYF.

This chain joins TRBV7-2 and TRBJ1-1; D unclear. This CDR3 has 14 amino acids. V shed 5 bases and J shed 1 base, with 11 bases lying between them. Germline CDR1 is SGHTA and CDR2 is FQGNSA. In DNA, the CDR3 is TGTGCCAGCAGCCTCCGCATACGGAACACTGAAGCTTTCTTT. Protein product: CASSLRIRNTEAFF.

This clonotype was counted ten times or more. V and J are TRBV7-9 and TRBJ2-3, with TRBD2 as a possible D gene (6 bases). Between the trimmed V and J ends, which lost 5 bases and 4 bases, there was a span of 13 bases. The germline gives CDR1 SEHNR, CDR2 FQNEAQ (reference sequence). There are 14 residues in the CDR3. For the CDR3, the DNA is TGTGCCAGCAGCCTGACCGGGGGAGCAGATACGCAGTATTTT. Protein: CASSLTGGADTQYF.

The chain carries TRBV10-3 and TRBJ1-1; D is undetermined. This CDR3 is built from 14 residues. Trimming cost V 5 bases and J 3 bases, with 13 bases left between them. From germline, CDR1 is ENHRY and CDR2 SYGVKD. CDR3 sequence reads: CAISPSVGYTEAFF. CDR3 in DNA: TGTGCCATCAGTCCTTCCGTGGGGTACACTGAAGCTTTCTTT.

The chain recombines TRBV5-4 with TRBJ2-7; perhaps D is TRBD1 or TRBD2 (6 bases each). Trimming took off 3 bases at V and 1 base at J, with 14 bases between the two ends. Germline assignment: CDR1 SGHNT and CDR2 YYREEE (reference sequence). CDR3 length equals 15 residues. The CDR3 sequence is CASSSPGALSYEQYF. CDR3 sequence (DNA): TGTGCCAGCAGCTCACCGGGGGCGTTATCCTACGAGCAGTACTTC.

The chain recombines TRBV6-1 with TRBJ2-7, with D tentatively TRBD1 (6 bases). Germline V gene data show CDR1 as MNHNS and CDR2 as SASEGT. The CDR3 has 15 residues. Trimming cost V 2 bases and J 1 base, with 12 bases left between them. CDR3 sequence reads: CASSEIWDISYEQYF. CDR3 in DNA: TGTGCCAGCAGTGAAATCTGGGACATTTCCTACGAGCAGTACTTC.

The V and J genes are TRBV7-9 and TRBJ1-1, with D unresolved. V was cut by 5 bases and J by 2 bases, with 15 bases left in between. CDR1 and CDR2 from the germline V gene are SEHNR and FQNEAQ (reference sequence). The CDR3 contains 15 residues. CDR3 in DNA: TGTGCCAGCAGCGTAGGAGCTCAGACTAACACTGAAGCTTTCTTT. Translating it yields CASSVGAQTNTEAFF. The whole variable domain, filled in from reference TRBV7-9 and TRBJ1-1, reads DTGVSQNPRHKITKRGQNVTFRCDPISEHNRLYWYRQTLGQGPEFLTYFQNEAQLEKSRLLSDRFSAERPKGSFSTLEIQRTEQGDSAMYLCASSVGAQTNTEAFFGQGTRLTVV.

This chain joins TRBV7-8 and TRBJ2-2; D is undetermined. Trimming stripped 1 base from V and 3 bases from J, with 6 bases between. The V gene's germline CDR1 is SGHVS and CDR2 FQNEAQ. The CDR3 covers 14 residues. CDR3 region: CASSLVLDTGELFF. Written as DNA, the CDR3 is TGTGCCAGCAGCTTAGTTCTAGACACCGGGGAGCTGTTTTTT.

As regards this clonotype: A much larger clone lies one base from this, so it may be a read error. This chain links TRBV9 with TRBJ1-1; D perhaps matches TRBD1 (5 bases). The germline CDR1 and CDR2 sequences are SGDLS and YYNGEE. V lost 4 bases, J lost 2 bases, and 12 bases lay in between. CDR3 size: 14 residues. Written as DNA, the CDR3 is TGTGCCAGCAGCTTATGGGGGGTAAACACTGAAGCTTTCTTT. It translates to CASSLWGVNTEAFF.

This sequence joins TRBV2 and TRBJ1-6; D is uncertain. V lost 4 bases, J lost 3 bases, and 4 bases lay in between. CDR1 is SNHLY and CDR2 is FYNNEI in the germline V gene. There are 13 residues in the CDR3. This CDR3 is CASSGGYNSPLHF. The CDR3 DNA sequence: TGTGCCAGCAGTGGTGGCTATAATTCACCCCTCCACTTT.

V gene TRBV20-1 combines with J gene TRBJ2-7; 14 bases match TRBD2. With 7 bases clipped from V and 0 bases from J, the junction kept 8 bases outside the gene matches. The germline V gene has CDR1 DFQATT and CDR2 SNEGSKA (reference sequence). The CDR3 runs 16 residues. CDR3 in amino acids: CSVVRTSGRSSYEQYF. The CDR3 DNA is TGCAGTGTAGTCAGGACTAGCGGGAGGAGCTCCTACGAGCAGTACTTC.

The V gene is TRBV12-3 or TRBV12-4, the J gene TRBJ1-1; 7 bases are shared with TRBD1. The trim removed 1 base at V and 6 bases at J, leaving 8 bases unmatched. The CDR3 is made up of 15 amino acids. In DNA, the CDR3 is TGTGCCAGCAGTTTAGGCTCAGGGGGAATCCCTGAAGCTTTCTTT. Its protein product is CASSLGSGGIPEAFF.

This clonotype was seen only a few times. The J gene is TRBJ2-7, the V gene TRBV7-9, with 7 bases matching TRBD1. Germline values: CDR1 SEHNR, CDR2 FQNEAQ (reference sequence). V lost 3 bases to trimming and J lost 3 bases; unmatched junction nucleotides: 11. The CDR3 consists of 16 residues. CDR3 bases: TGTGCCAGCAGCTTGCTACAGGGGCCGCATAGCTACGAGCAGTACTTC. Protein: CASSLLQGPHSYEQYF.

The chain carries TRBV24-1 and TRBJ1-5; 8 nucleotides agree with TRBD1. This CDR3 region has 14 residues. V lost 5 bases, J lost 5 bases, and 4 bases stayed unmatched. The V gene's germline CDR1 is KGHDR and CDR2 SFDVKD. The CDR3 DNA reads TGTGCCACCAGTGGGCAGGGGGCAGATCAGCCCCAGCATTTT. This sequence encodes CATSGQGADQPQHF.

V gene TRBV7-2 combines with J gene TRBJ2-1, with TRBD2 as a possible D gene (6 bases). There are 15 residues in the CDR3. Germline CDR1 reads SGHTA; CDR2 reads FQGNSA. Trimming pared 3 bases from V and 2 bases from J, leaving 11 bases between. CDR3 residues: CASSLLALTYNEQFF. The CDR3 DNA reads TGTGCCAGCAGCTTGCTAGCGCTCACCTACAATGAGCAGTTCTTC.

V and J are TRBV7-6 and TRBJ2-5; D possibly corresponds to TRBD1 (6 bases). The CDR3 contains 16 residues. From germline, CDR1 is SGHVS and CDR2 FNYEAQ. Between the trimmed V and J ends, which lost 1 base and 2 bases, there was a span of 14 bases. The CDR3 sequence is CASSLGTEAVQETQYF. The CDR3 nucleotides read TGTGCCAGCAGCTTAGGGACAGAAGCGGTACAAGAGACCCAGTACTTC.

The V gene is TRBV6-5, the J gene TRBJ1-1, with D possibly TRBD1 on 5 matching bases. Germline CDR1 MNHEY, CDR2 SVGAGI. The CDR3 is 14 residues long. V was shortened by 7 bases and J by 1 base, with 13 bases between the two germline ends. The CDR3 sequence: CASIPAGTNTEAFF. Written as DNA, the CDR3 is TGTGCCAGCATTCCCGCCGGGACGAACACTGAAGCTTTCTTT.

This clonotype was recorded only once. The chain combines TRBV2 with TRBJ1-1; no clear D gene. Germline-derived CDR1 and CDR2 are SNHLY and FYNNEI. The CDR3 runs to 14 residues. V dropped 3 bases and J dropped 4 bases, with 12 bases sitting between them. The DNA for the CDR3 is TGTGCCAGCAGTGAGTCCAGGATGGGCACTGAAGCTTTCTTT. It is translated as CASSESRMGTEAFF. Based on the CDR3 plus reference TRBV2 and TRBJ1-1, the full variable domain is EPEVTQTPSHQVTQMGQEVILRCVPISNHLYFYWYRQILGQKVEFLVSFYNNEISEKSEIFDDQFSVERPDGSNFTLKIRSTKLEDSAMYFCASSESRMGTEAFFGQGTRLTVV.

Comment on this clonotype: Being one base from a much bigger clone, this may be a read error. The chain joins TRBV6-4 to TRBJ2-3; D is possibly TRBD1 or TRBD2 (5 bases each). Germline V gene lookup returns CDR1 MRHNA and CDR2 SNTAGT. Trimming left V 2 bases short and J 4 bases short, with 13 bases between. This CDR3 spans 15 amino acids. The CDR3 protein is CASSDADGAPDTQYF. CDR3 bases: TGTGCCAGCAGTGACGCCGACGGGGCCCCAGATACGCAGTATTTT.

The chain combines TRBV20-1 with TRBJ1-3; D unclear. This CDR3 has 13 amino acids. Trimming took off 7 bases at V and 0 bases at J, with 10 bases between the two ends. In germline, CDR1 is DFQATT, CDR2 SNEGSKA (reference sequence). CDR3 DNA: TGCAGTGTTCCGGATCGCTCTGGAAACACCATATATTTT. Its translation is CSVPDRSGNTIYF.

This clonotype was counted between two and nine times. J is TRBJ1-6 and V is TRBV5-1; TRBD1 aligns across 7 bases. The CDR3 runs 14 residues. Germline V gives CDR1 SGHRS, CDR2 YFSETQ. V shed 3 bases, J shed 8 bases, and the junction held 5 bases outside the gene matches. The CDR3 DNA sequence: TGCGCCAGCAGCTCGGGACAGAGTCATTCACCCCTCCACTTT. Protein product: CASSSGQSHSPLHF.

This clonotype was picked up one time. The chain couples TRBV24-1 to TRBJ1-5; D gene uncertain. Germline V gene data show CDR1 as KGHDR and CDR2 as SFDVKD. The CDR3 has 15 residues. Deletions cut 4 bases from V and 1 base from J, with 10 bases between. CDR3 coding DNA: TGTGCCACCAGTGACGGACTTTTGAGCAATCAGCCCCAGCATTTT. Its protein product is CATSDGLLSNQPQHF.

The chain combines TRBV24-1 with TRBJ1-1, with 7 nucleotides matching TRBD1. V gave up 5 bases and J gave up 3 bases; unmatched junction bases: 5. This CDR3 contains 14 residues. The germline V gene encodes CDR1 KGHDR and CDR2 SFDVKD. The CDR3 region is CATSATGADTEAFF. CDR3 bases: TGTGCCACCAGTGCAACAGGGGCGGACACTGAAGCTTTCTTT.

The genes are TRBV12-3 or TRBV12-4 and TRBJ2-7, with D unclear. The CDR3 is 17 amino acids. Trimming stripped 4 bases from V and 3 bases from J, with 22 bases between. CDR3 residues: CASSSTQNVMSFYEQYF. CDR3 nucleotides: TGTGCCAGCAGTTCGACACAAAACGTAATGAGCTTCTACGAGCAGTACTTC.

The J gene is TRBJ1-4, the V gene TRBV6-5; 7 bases line up with TRBD1. Looked up from germline, CDR1 is MNHEY and CDR2 is SVGAGI. The V segment lost 2 bases and the J segment 11 bases; nucleotides outside the gene matches: 2. The CDR3 covers 12 residues. Here the CDR3 DNA reads TGTGCCAGCAGTTACGACAGGGCGAAACTGTTTTTT. Translating gives CASSYDRAKLFF.

This clonotype was seen repeatedly, ten times or more. CDR3: CASGGAWETQYF. The DNA of the CDR3 is TGTGCCAGCGGGGGGGCCTGGGAGACCCAGTACTTC. The V gene is TRBV2, the J gene TRBJ2-5; D is possibly TRBD2 (7 bases). The V gene lost 8 bases and the J gene lost 5 bases, with 12 bases spanning the gap. The CDR3 consists of 12 residues. Germline-derived CDR1 and CDR2 are SNHLY and FYNNEI.